The present entry profiles one T cell receptor (beta chain) with its context. Its antigen is as yet unknown. No DNA is shown, since the ends of the CDR3 on it are uncertain; the CDR3 is the one TCRdb lists. From germline, CDR1 is SGHRS and CDR2 YFSETQ. The CDR3 is 24 residues long, counting both termini. The data were taken from a study of vaccination and CD4 T cells after COVID-19. The Oncomine TCR Beta short-read assay sequenced DNA from cultured CD4+ T cells. TCRdb re-analysed the PCR reads in MiXCR, keeping a single row per CDR3 protein. Among 20,000 to 25,000 distinct CDR3 sequences listed, 65% to 70% were seen once. Documented treatment: roughly 10-day PBMC culture with coronavirus spike peptide pools or control peptides (ViraFEST assay).

The receptor was derived from a human donor who had recovered from COVID-19. The chain recombines TRBV5-1 with TRBJ1-1; whether TRBD1, the table's D call, matches the DNA was not checked. The sequencing input was CD4+ T cells from blood, cultured in vitro. The CDR3 loop reads CASSLAGGGGSSEQYFGPGTEAFF.